Presented here are 14 T cell receptor beta chains from one specimen sequenced in a study of regulatory T cells in long-lasting Graves disease. For TCR beta, libraries came from iRepertoire HTBI primers and Arm-PCR of CDR3 regions. TCRdb re-derived calls from the multiplex PCR reads in MiXCR, one entry per CDR3 protein. This table holds hundreds of thousands of distinct CDR3 sequences, roughly 20% found once. Time point indicated: persistent/refractory GD, antithyroid drugs over 5 years with positive TRAb. The TCR library was made from RNA that had been extracted from PBMCs in TRIzol. Sequenced material: peripheral blood mononuclear cells (PBMCs), taken when the disease was refractory, from a patient treated with antithyroid drugs. These receptors all stem from a female donor with Graves disease.

This clonotype came up many times. The chain joins TRBV27 to TRBJ2-7, with a possible D match to TRBD1 (5 bases). Trimming pared 6 bases from V and 0 bases from J, leaving 9 bases between. Germline V gene data show CDR1 as MNHEY and CDR2 as SMNVEV (reference sequence). The CDR3 loop spans 13 amino acids. CDR3 nucleotide sequence: TGTGCCAGCAGCAGGGAAAGCTCCTACGAGCAGTACTTC. It translates to CASSRESSYEQYF.

This clonotype was observed a handful of times. This sequence joins TRBV6-5 and TRBJ2-2, with D perhaps TRBD1 or TRBD2 (5 bases each). The CDR3 loop spans 19 amino acids. Germline CDR1 and CDR2: MNHEY and SVGAGI. Trimming stripped 0 bases from V and 3 bases from J, with 20 bases between. The CDR3 DNA sequence: TGTGCCAGCAGTTACTCGAGTATGAGGGGCGTTGTGTACACCGGGGAGCTGTTTTTT. Protein product: CASSYSSMRGVVYTGELFF.

In this sample, this clonotype turned up many times. This chain joins TRBV28 and TRBJ1-4; no clear D. The CDR3 covers 11 residues. In germline, CDR1 is MDHEN, CDR2 SYDVKM. Trimming removed 6 bases at V and 5 bases at J, with 4 bases between. The CDR3: CASSLNEKLFF. The CDR3 DNA reads as TGTGCCAGCAGCTTAAATGAAAAACTGTTTTTT.

V is TRBV28 and J is TRBJ2-3; the match to TRBD1 covers 7 bases. Germline V lookup: CDR1 MDHEN, CDR2 SYDVKM. The CDR3 runs to 15 residues. The V and J ends lost 6 bases and 2 bases, in that order; junction bases with no gene match: 8. In nucleotides, the CDR3 is TGTGCCAGCAGCTCAGGGGGAATCCCCACAGATACGCAGTATTTT. Its translation: CASSSGGIPTDTQYF.

Ten or more counts support this clonotype. The J gene is TRBJ1-6, the V gene TRBV7-2; 9 nucleotides agree with TRBD1. CDR3 length equals 14 residues. V gave up 5 bases and J gave up 7 bases; unmatched junction bases: 3. Germline assignment: CDR1 SGHTA and CDR2 FQGNSA. For the CDR3, the DNA is TGTGCCAGCAGCCTACAGGGGGCGAATTCACCCCTCCACTTT. The encoded protein is CASSLQGANSPLHF.

The chain links TRBV10-3 to TRBJ1-4, with no clear D. The CDR3 covers 14 residues. V was clipped by 0 bases and J by 3 bases, with 5 bases between them. Germline CDR1 is ENHRY and CDR2 is SYGVKD. The CDR3 region has the DNA TGTGCCATCAGTGAGTCCGGGGCTAATGAAAAACTGTTTTTT. Amino acids: CAISESGANEKLFF.

This clonotype was detected a few times. The chain is built from TRBV19 and TRBJ2-7, with 9 positions matching TRBD1. This CDR3 contains 14 residues. The V gene end was trimmed by 7 bases and the J gene end by 6 bases; junction bases not matched to a gene: 10. Germline V gives CDR1 LNHDA, CDR2 SQIVND (reference sequence). CDR3 protein: CASTRTGDRGEQYF. The CDR3 bases are TGTGCCAGTACCAGGACAGGGGATAGGGGCGAGCAGTACTTC. The full variable domain, completed using reference TRBV19 and TRBJ2-7, is DGGITQSPKYLFRKEGQNVTLSCEQNLNHDAMYWYRQDPGQGLRLIYYSQIVNDFQKGDIAEGYSVSREKKESFPLTVTSAQKNPTAFYLCASTRTGDRGEQYFGPGTRLTVT.

Details on this clonotype: An end of the junction does not agree with germline; a read error may underlie this. J is TRBJ1-5 and V is TRBV28, with TRBD1 matching 7 bases. Germline lookup yields CDR1 MDHEN and CDR2 SYDVKM. CDR3 size: 14 residues. The CDR3 loop is CASKGQGGHQPRHF. CDR3 nucleotides: TGTGCCAGCAAGGGGCAGGGGGGTCATCAGCCCCGGCATTTT. Looking up the rest from reference TRBV28 and TRBJ1-5 gives the full variable domain: DVKVTQSSRYLVKRTGEKVFLECVQDMDHENMFWYRQDPGLGLRLIYFSYDVKMKEKGDIPEGYSVSREKKERFSLILESASTNQTSMYLCASKGQGGHQPRHFGDGTRLSIL.

The table lists this clonotype with many counts. The chain joins TRBV18 to TRBJ2-7; no clear D gene. The CDR3 covers 13 residues. V was pared by 3 bases and J by 2 bases, with 8 bases between. CDR1 and CDR2 from the germline V gene are KGHSH and LQKENI. The CDR3 DNA follows: TGTGCCAGCTCACCCTGGCCGGCCTACGAGCAGTACTTC. Protein product: CASSPWPAYEQYF.

This CDR3 is CASSLKGVWDSTGELFF. CDR3 sequence (DNA): TGTGCCAGCAGCCTAAAAGGAGTTTGGGATAGCACCGGGGAGCTGTTTTTT. The chain uses TRBV7-9 and TRBJ2-2; D gene unclear. With 5 bases removed from V and 4 bases from J, the gap between germline ends came to 20 bases. Germline V gene data show CDR1 as SEHNR and CDR2 as FQNEAQ (reference sequence). CDR3 size: 17 residues.

The V call is TRBV7-2, the J call TRBJ1-6, with 8 bases that match TRBD1. The germline gives CDR1 SGHTA, CDR2 FQGNSA. This CDR3 region has 16 residues. The ends lost 1 base at V and 7 bases at J; junction bases unmatched: 6. CDR3 sequence: CASSLVAQGGNSPLHF. CDR3 sequence (DNA): TGTGCCAGCAGCTTAGTGGCACAGGGGGGGAATTCACCCCTCCACTTT.

There are a few counts of this clonotype. The rearrangement uses TRBV27 and TRBJ2-5; TRBD1 aligns across 8 bases. The CDR3 sequence is 17 residues long. CDR1 is MNHEY, CDR2 SMNVEV, per germline (reference sequence). Trimming removed 7 bases from V and 2 bases from J; junction bases left unmatched: 15. CDR3 in amino acids: CASILGADRGTQETQYF. In DNA form, the CDR3 reads TGTGCCAGCATCCTGGGGGCCGACAGGGGCACTCAAGAGACCCAGTACTTC.

This clonotype was recorded at least ten times. CDR3 nucleotide sequence: TGTGCCAGCACTGTAGGACTAGCGAGGAACACCGGGGAGCTGTTTTTT. It specifies CASTVGLARNTGELFF. The rearrangement links TRBV12-3 or TRBV12-4 to TRBJ2-2; the match to TRBD2 covers 9 bases. The CDR3 spans 16 residues. V shed 7 bases, J shed 1 base, and the junction held 7 bases outside the gene matches.

In its sample, this clonotype was seen many times. The chain carries TRBV11-2 and TRBJ1-6, with D hard to call. The CDR3 runs 15 residues. V was pared by 5 bases and J by 7 bases, with 15 bases between. Per germline, CDR1 SGHAT and CDR2 FQNNGV. CDR3 residues: CASSDRGRGNSPLHF. DNA of the CDR3: TGTGCCAGCAGCGACCGCGGGCGGGGAAATTCACCCCTCCACTTT. The variable domain in full, completed from reference TRBV11-2 and TRBJ1-6, reads EAGVAQSPRYKIIEKRQSVAFWCNPISGHATLYWYQQILGQGPKLLIQFQNNGVVDDSQLPKDRFSAERLKGVDSTLKIQPAKLEDSAVYLCASSDRGRGNSPLHFGNGTRLTVT.